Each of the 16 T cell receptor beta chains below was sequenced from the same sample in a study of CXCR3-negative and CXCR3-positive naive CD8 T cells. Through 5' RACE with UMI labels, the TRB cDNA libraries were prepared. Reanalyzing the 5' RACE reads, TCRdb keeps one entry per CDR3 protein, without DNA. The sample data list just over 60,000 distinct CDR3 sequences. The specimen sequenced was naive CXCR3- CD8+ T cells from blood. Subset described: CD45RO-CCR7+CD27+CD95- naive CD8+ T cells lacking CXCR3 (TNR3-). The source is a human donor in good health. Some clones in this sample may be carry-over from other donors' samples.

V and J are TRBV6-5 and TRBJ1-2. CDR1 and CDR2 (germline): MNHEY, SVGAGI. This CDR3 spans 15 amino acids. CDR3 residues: CASSYSIPTGDGYTF.

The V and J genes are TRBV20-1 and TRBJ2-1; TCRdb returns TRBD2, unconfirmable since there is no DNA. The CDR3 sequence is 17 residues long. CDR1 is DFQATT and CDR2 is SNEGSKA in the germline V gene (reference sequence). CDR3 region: CSARDSRTSGIYNEQFF.

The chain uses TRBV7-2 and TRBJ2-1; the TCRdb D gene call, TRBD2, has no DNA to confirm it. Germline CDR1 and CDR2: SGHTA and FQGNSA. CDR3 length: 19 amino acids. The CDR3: CASSLFILAGLTSYNEQFF. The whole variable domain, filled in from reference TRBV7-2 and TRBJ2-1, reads GAGVSQSPSNKVTEKGKDVELRCDPISGHTALYWYRQSLGQGLEFLIYFQGNSAPDKSGLPSDRFSAERTGGSVSTLTIQRTQQEDSAVYLCASSLFILAGLTSYNEQFFGPGTRLTVL.

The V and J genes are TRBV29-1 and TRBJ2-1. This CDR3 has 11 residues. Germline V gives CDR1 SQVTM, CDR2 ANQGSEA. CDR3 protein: CSGLRYNEQFF.

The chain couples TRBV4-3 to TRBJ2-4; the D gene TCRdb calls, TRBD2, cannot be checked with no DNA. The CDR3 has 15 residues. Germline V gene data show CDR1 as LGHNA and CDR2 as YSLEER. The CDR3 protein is CASSQEEGLENIQYF.

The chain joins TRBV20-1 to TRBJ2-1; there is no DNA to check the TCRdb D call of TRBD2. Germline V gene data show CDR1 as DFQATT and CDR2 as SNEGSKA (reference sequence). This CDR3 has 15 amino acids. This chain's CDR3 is CSASRTSGEYNEQFF.

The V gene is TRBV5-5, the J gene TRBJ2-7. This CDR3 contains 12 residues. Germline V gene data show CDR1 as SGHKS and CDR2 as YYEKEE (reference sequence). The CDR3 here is CASSSPSGEQYF.

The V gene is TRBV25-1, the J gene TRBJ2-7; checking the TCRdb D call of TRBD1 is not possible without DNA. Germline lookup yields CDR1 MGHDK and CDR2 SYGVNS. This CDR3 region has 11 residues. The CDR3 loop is CAASGGLEQYF.

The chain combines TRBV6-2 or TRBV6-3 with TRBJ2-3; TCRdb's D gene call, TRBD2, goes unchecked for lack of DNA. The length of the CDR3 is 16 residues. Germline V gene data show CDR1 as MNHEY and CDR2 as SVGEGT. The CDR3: CASSYSRQGLADTQYF.

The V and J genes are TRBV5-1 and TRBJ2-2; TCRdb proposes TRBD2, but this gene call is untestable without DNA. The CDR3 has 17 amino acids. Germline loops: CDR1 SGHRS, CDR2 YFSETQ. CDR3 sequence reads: CASTPAVGLADTGELFF.

The CDR3: CASSELPYPIQEQFF. V and J are TRBV10-2 and TRBJ2-1; the TCRdb D gene call, TRBD2, has no DNA to confirm it. This CDR3 is built from 15 residues. CDR1 WSHSY and CDR2 SAAADI come from the germline V gene.

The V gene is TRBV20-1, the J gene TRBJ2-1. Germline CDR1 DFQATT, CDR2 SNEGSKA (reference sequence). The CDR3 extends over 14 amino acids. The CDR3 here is CSARDEQPYNEQFF.

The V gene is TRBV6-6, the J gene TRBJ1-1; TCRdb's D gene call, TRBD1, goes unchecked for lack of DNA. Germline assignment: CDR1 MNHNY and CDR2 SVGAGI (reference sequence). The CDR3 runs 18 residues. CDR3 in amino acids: CASSYSKDRPSADTEAFF.

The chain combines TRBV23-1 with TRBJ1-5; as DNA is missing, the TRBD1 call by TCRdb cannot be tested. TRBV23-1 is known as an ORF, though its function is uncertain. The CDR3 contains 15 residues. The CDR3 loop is CASSGQGQNHQPQHF.

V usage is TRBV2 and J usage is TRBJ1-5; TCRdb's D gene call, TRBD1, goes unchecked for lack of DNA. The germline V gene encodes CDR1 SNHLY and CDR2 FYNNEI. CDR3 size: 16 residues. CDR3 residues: CASSEYGGLSNQPQHF.

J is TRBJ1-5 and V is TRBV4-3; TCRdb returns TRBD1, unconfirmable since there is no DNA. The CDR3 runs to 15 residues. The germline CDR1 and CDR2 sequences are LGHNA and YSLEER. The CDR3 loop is CASSQNVLQDQPQHF.